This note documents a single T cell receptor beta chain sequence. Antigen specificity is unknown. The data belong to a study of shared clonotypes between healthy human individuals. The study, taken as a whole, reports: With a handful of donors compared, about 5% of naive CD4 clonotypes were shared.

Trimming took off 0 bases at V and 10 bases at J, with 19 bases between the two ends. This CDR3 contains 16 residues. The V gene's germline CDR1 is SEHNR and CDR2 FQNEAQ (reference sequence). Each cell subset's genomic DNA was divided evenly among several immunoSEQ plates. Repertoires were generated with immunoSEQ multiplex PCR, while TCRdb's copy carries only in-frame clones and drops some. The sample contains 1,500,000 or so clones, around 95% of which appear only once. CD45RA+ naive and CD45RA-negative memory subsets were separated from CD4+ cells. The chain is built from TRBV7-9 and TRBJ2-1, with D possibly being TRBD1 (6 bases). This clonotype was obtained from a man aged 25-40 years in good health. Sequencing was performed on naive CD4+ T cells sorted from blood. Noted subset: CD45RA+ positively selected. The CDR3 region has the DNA TGTGCCAGCAGCTTAGCCTACCCCACAGGGAAGGGGGAGCAGTTCTTC. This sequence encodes CASSLAYPTGKGEQFF.